A single sample gave rise to the 7 T cell receptor beta chains below, sequenced in a study of early T cells in non-severe SARS-CoV-2 infection. Using its own MiXCR run on the 5' RACE reads, TCRdb lists one record per CDR3 protein. The sample lists approximately 74,000 distinct CDR3 sequences, around 15% occurring once. The sequencing input was whole blood. The receptors stem from an adult who was a healthcare worker with PCR-confirmed SARS-CoV-2 infection or an uninfected control (not recorded which).

CDR3 coding DNA: TGTGCCAGCAGCAAAGGACTGACAACAGATACGCAGTATTTT. Translating gives CASSKGLTTDTQYF. This chain connects TRBV7-3 to TRBJ2-3, with D perhaps TRBD2 (5 bases). Trimming stripped 5 bases from V and 3 bases from J, with 12 bases between. This CDR3 is 14 amino acids long. CDR1 SGHTA and CDR2 FQGTGA come from the germline V gene.

This clonotype was detected many times. The genes are TRBV11-1 and TRBJ1-1; 8 bases map to TRBD1. The ends lost 6 bases at V and 8 bases at J; junction bases unmatched: 11. The CDR3 totals 14 residues. Germline V gene sequence: CDR1 SGHAT, CDR2 FQDESV (reference sequence). CDR3: CASRDSGGKAEAFF. As DNA, the CDR3 is TGTGCCAGCAGAGATTCAGGGGGCAAGGCGGAAGCTTTCTTT.

This clonotype was observed many times. The V gene is TRBV2, the J gene TRBJ1-5; no clear D. This CDR3 has 15 amino acids. CDR1 and CDR2 (germline): SNHLY, FYNNEI. Trimming cost V 1 base and J 2 bases, with 9 bases left between them. CDR3 bases: TGTGCCAGCAGTGAAGGGGGTATCGGCAATCAGCCCCAGCATTTT. This gives the protein CASSEGGIGNQPQHF.

The rearrangement joins TRBV5-1 to TRBJ2-2; a weak D match, TRBD1 (5 bases). V was cut by 4 bases and J by 0 bases, with 10 bases left in between. The CDR3 contains 15 residues. Germline CDR1 reads SGHRS; CDR2 reads YFSETQ. For the CDR3, the DNA is TGCGCCAGCAGCATCGACAGCCCGAACACCGGGGAGCTGTTTTTT. Its protein is CASSIDSPNTGELFF.

This clonotype was observed a handful of times. The chain carries TRBV6-1 and TRBJ2-1; D perhaps matches TRBD2 (6 bases). V shed 4 bases and J shed 3 bases, with 10 bases lying between them. The CDR3 extends over 14 amino acids. Germline lookup yields CDR1 MNHNS and CDR2 SASEGT. CDR3 bases: TGTGCCAGCAGTGGACTAGATTACTACAATGAGCAGTTCTTC. Amino acids: CASSGLDYYNEQFF.

This clonotype has at least ten counts. The chain recombines TRBV7-8 with TRBJ2-1; D perhaps matches TRBD2 (6 bases). CDR3 size: 21 residues. Germline V CDR1 and CDR2: SGHVS, FQNEAQ. Trimming shortened V by 4 bases and J by 6 bases, and 34 bases separated the two germline ends. The CDR3 DNA is TGTGCCAGCAGCTATCAGGGTTTCGGAGGGCTACAATACCGGACCCCCAATGAGCAGTTCTTC. This encodes CASSYQGFGGLQYRTPNEQFF.

This clonotype showed up many times. The chain is built from TRBV2 and TRBJ2-1, with TRBD2 identical over 7 bases. With 7 bases clipped from V and 0 bases from J, the junction kept 9 bases outside the gene matches. The CDR3 runs to 16 residues. Germline CDR1 SNHLY, CDR2 FYNNEI. For the CDR3, the DNA is TGTGCCAGCAATCCAGGACTAGGAAACTCCTACAATGAGCAGTTCTTC. Residues: CASNPGLGNSYNEQFF. Based on the CDR3 plus reference TRBV2 and TRBJ2-1, the full variable domain is EPEVTQTPSHQVTQMGQEVILRCVPISNHLYFYWYRQILGQKVEFLVSFYNNEISEKSEIFDDQFSVERPDGSNFTLKIRSTKLEDSAMYFCASNPGLGNSYNEQFFGPGTRLTVL.